Sequencing of this T cell receptor (beta chain) was carried out in a study of cytomegalovirus exposure and HLA in healthy donors. Study findings and constraints: Clonal expansion, a later analysis showed, was greater in HLA-associated TCR beta chains than in equally common others. Prior analysis indicated that the majority of TCR beta V segments exhibited productivity approximately 90% or approximately 30% of the time. Many donors carried some public TCRs, although rarity characterized most TCR sequences.

A remark on this clone: Its antigen is not known.

Primers included in the PCR were 60 Vbeta and 13 Jbeta primers. As handled by the study authors: Tens of millions of unique TCR beta chains, about 12 million shared, were counted in a later analysis. Profiling relied on immunoSEQ multiplex PCR, and the TCRdb table lists in-frame clones only, not all of them. Clone size and the V and J calls come from that table; the DNA yielded D and trimming. The table has approximately 140,000 clones, 75% to 85% seen once. There are 13 residues in the CDR3. Trimming stripped 6 bases from V and 5 bases from J, with 11 bases between. From germline, CDR1 is LNHNV and CDR2 YYDKDF (reference sequence).

The receptor comes from a human donor in good health. Sequenced input: PBMCs. The chain has TRBV15 and TRBJ1-5, with D tentatively TRBD1 (6 bases). CDR3 nucleotide sequence: TGTGCCACCAGGGACAGTACCTATCAGCCCCAGCATTTT. Its translation: CATRDSTYQPQHF.